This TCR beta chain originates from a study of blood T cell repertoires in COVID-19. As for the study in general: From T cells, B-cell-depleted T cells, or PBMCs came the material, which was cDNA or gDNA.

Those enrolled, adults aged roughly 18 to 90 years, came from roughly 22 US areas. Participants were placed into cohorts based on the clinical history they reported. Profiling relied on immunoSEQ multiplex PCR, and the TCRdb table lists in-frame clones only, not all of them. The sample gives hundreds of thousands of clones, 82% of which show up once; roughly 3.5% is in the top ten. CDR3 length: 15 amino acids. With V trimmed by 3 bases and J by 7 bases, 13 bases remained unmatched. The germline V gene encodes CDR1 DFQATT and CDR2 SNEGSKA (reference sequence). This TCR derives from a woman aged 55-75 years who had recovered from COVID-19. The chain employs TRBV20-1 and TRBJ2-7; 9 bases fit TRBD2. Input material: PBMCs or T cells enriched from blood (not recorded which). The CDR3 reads CSASWRGGPFGEQYF. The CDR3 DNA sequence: TGCAGTGCTAGTTGGCGGGGGGGCCCTTTTGGGGAGCAGTACTTC.